The entry that follows covers one TCR beta chain sequence. The method was immunoSEQ multiplex PCR; TCRdb's version includes in-frame clones alone and lacks a portion of them. The repertoire holds 45,000 to 60,000 clones, with 60% to 85% as singletons. The entry originates in a study of a mutant IDH1 vaccine in newly diagnosed glioma. Study overall: Treated patients, approximately 62% male and roughly 38% female, averaged about 40 years of age. Patients previously underwent radiotherapy, temozolomide, or both, and most underwent both.

Time point specified: baseline, week 1 (first vaccination visit). Documented treatment: pre-vaccination baseline after standard-of-care therapy. Trimming stripped 4 bases from V and 1 base from J, with 8 bases between. The CDR3 has 13 residues. Looked up from germline, CDR1 is SGHDT and CDR2 is YYEEEE. V is TRBV5-6 and J is TRBJ1-1; D is possibly TRBD1 (6 bases). This sequence originates from a woman between 40 and 50 years old with glioma. Sequences were derived from PBMCs, sampled from a glioma patient treated with radiotherapy, temozolomide or both. CDR3 nucleotide sequence: TGTGCCAGCAGCATACAGGGGAACACTGAAGCTTTCTTT. Residues: CASSIQGNTEAFF.